The next 16 T cell receptor beta chains were all read from a single sample in a study of T cells in Graves' hyperthyroidism and ophthalmopathy. The CDR3 regions of TCR beta were amplified from RNA transcripts. Carried out on the TCR CDR3, a first-round RT-PCR used the HTBI primer set. MiXCR, applied by TCRdb to the multiplex PCR reads, yields one record per CDR3 protein. The sample consists of about 360,000 distinct CDR3 sequences, around 14% of them appearing once. Sequenced input: blood. The receptors come from a woman younger than 30 with Graves' hyperthyroidism.

In its sample, this clonotype was seen many times. The chain has TRBV5-1 and TRBJ2-7, with 7 bases lining up with TRBD1. J gave up 2 bases and V 4 bases, and 12 bases lay outside the gene matches. In germline, CDR1 is SGHRS, CDR2 YFSETQ. This CDR3 contains 16 residues. The CDR3 DNA follows: TGCGCCAGCAGCCCCGGACCAGACAGGGCCGCCTACGAGCAGTACTTC. Protein: CASSPGPDRAAYEQYF.

V and J are TRBV6-2 or TRBV6-3 and TRBJ2-3; D may be TRBD1 or TRBD2 (6 bases each). The CDR3 loop spans 15 amino acids. Germline CDR1 and CDR2: MNHEY and SVGEGT. Trimming took off 3 bases at V and 4 bases at J, with 14 bases between the two ends. CDR3 sequence reads: CASSYTGARADTQYF. The CDR3 coding sequence is TGTGCCAGCAGTTATACGGGGGCCCGGGCAGATACGCAGTATTTT.

This clonotype was picked up many times. V gene TRBV12-3 or TRBV12-4 combines with J gene TRBJ1-5; the match to TRBD1 covers 7 bases. Trimming took 1 base from V and 6 from J; bases not matched to a gene: 6. The CDR3 has 15 residues. Here the CDR3 DNA reads TGTGCCAGCAGTTTAGATGGACAGGAGGGTCAGCCCCAGCATTTT. The encoded protein is CASSLDGQEGQPQHF.

This clonotype was observed many times. The chain carries TRBV20-1 and TRBJ2-7, with D perhaps TRBD2 (6 bases). The CDR3 totals 12 residues. V was trimmed by 4 bases and J by 1 base, leaving 8 bases between them. Germline V CDR1 and CDR2: DFQATT, SNEGSKA (reference sequence). CDR3 bases: TGCAGTGCTATCGGGAGTTCCTACGAGCAGTACTTC. Its translation is CSAIGSSYEQYF.

This clonotype has ten or more counts. This chain links TRBV12-3 or TRBV12-4 with TRBJ1-5; D remains unclear. This CDR3 is built from 16 residues. Trimming stripped 2 bases from V and 1 base from J, with 12 bases between. The CDR3 loop reads CASSLIQEISNQPQHF. In DNA form, the CDR3 reads TGTGCCAGCAGTTTAATTCAGGAGATCAGCAATCAGCCCCAGCATTTT.

This clonotype was observed many times. The chain links TRBV18 to TRBJ1-2, with D unresolved. CDR1 KGHSH and CDR2 LQKENI come from the germline V gene. V shed 1 base and J shed 3 bases, with 12 bases lying between them. This CDR3 contains 15 residues. As DNA, the CDR3 is TGTGCCAGCTCACCACTGCGGGCCTGGGACTATGGCTACACCTTC. Translation gives CASSPLRAWDYGYTF.

A few counts support this clonotype. This sequence joins TRBV6-1 and TRBJ1-1; D is uncertain. Germline V CDR1 and CDR2: MNHNS, SASEGT. The CDR3 is made up of 13 amino acids. The germline V and J ends were trimmed by 5 bases and 0 bases, with 7 bases remaining between them. In DNA form, the CDR3 reads TGTGCCAGCAGTTATACAGTGAACACTGAAGCTTTCTTT. Residues: CASSYTVNTEAFF.

V and J are TRBV14 and TRBJ1-6; maybe TRBD1 (5 bases). V gave up 0 bases and J gave up 8 bases, with 11 bases separating them. Per germline, CDR1 SGHDN and CDR2 FVKESK. The CDR3 is 15 residues long. CDR3 sequence: CASSQDPGRDSPLHF. For the CDR3, the DNA is TGTGCCAGCAGCCAAGATCCAGGGAGGGATTCACCCCTCCACTTT.

The chain recombines TRBV4-2 with TRBJ2-3; 8 bases line up with TRBD2. This CDR3 comprises 16 residues. Germline V gene sequence: CDR1 LGHNA, CDR2 YNFKEQ. V shed 4 bases, J shed 0 bases, and the junction held 6 bases outside the gene matches. The CDR3 loop reads CASSPRLAGSTDTQYF. The CDR3, as DNA: TGTGCCAGCAGCCCACGTTTAGCGGGAAGCACAGATACGCAGTATTTT.

This clonotype was detected a few times. The J gene is TRBJ2-7, the V gene TRBV6-2 or TRBV6-3; 12 bases fit TRBD2. The J segment lost 0 bases and the V segment lost 7 bases, leaving 4 bases of the junction unmatched. Germline loops: CDR1 MNHEY, CDR2 SVGEGT. CDR3 length: 15 amino acids. The CDR3, as DNA: TGTGCCAGCATGAGGACTAGCGGGGCCTCCTACGAGCAGTACTTC. Translated: CASMRTSGASYEQYF.

This clonotype occurred many times. The chain employs TRBV20-1 and TRBJ2-5, with TRBD1 matching 11 bases. Germline V gene data show CDR1 as DFQATT and CDR2 as SNEGSKA (reference sequence). This CDR3 spans 13 amino acids. Trimming at V came to 6 bases and at J to 5 bases, leaving 5 bases not matched to a gene. CDR3: CSAFGQGAETQYF. The CDR3 region has the DNA TGCAGTGCCTTTGGACAGGGGGCTGAGACCCAGTACTTC.

This clonotype was detected only a few times. This sequence joins TRBV5-1 and TRBJ1-2, with 7 bases fitting TRBD1. Germline CDR1 reads SGHRS; CDR2 reads YFSETQ. This CDR3 is built from 15 residues. V shed 4 bases and J 3 bases; nucleotides not matched to a gene: 9. The CDR3 region is CASSGKQGRDYGYTF. The DNA for the CDR3 is TGCGCCAGCAGCGGCAAACAGGGGAGGGACTATGGCTACACCTTC. The whole variable domain, filled in from reference TRBV5-1 and TRBJ1-2, reads KAGVTQTPRYLIKTRGQQVTLSCSPISGHRSVSWYQQTPGQGLQFLFEYFSETQRNKGNFPGRFSGRQFSNSRSEMNVSTLELGDSALYLCASSGKQGRDYGYTFGSGTRLTVV.

This clonotype was counted many times. The chain is built from TRBV20-1 and TRBJ2-6; D remains unclear. V was shortened by 8 bases and J by 0 bases, with 2 bases between the two germline ends. Looked up from germline, CDR1 is DFQATT and CDR2 is SNEGSKA (reference sequence). The CDR3 spans 11 residues. CDR3 in DNA: TGCAGTCCCTCTGGGGCCAACGTCCTGACTTTC. Translating gives CSPSGANVLTF.

In DNA, the CDR3 is TGCAGCGTTGGAGAGGGCCGCAATGAGCAGTTCTTC. Its protein is CSVGEGRNEQFF. J is TRBJ2-1 and V is TRBV29-1; tentatively, D is TRBD2 (5 bases). The V gene's germline CDR1 is SQVTM and CDR2 ANQGSEA. Trimming stripped 4 bases from V and 6 bases from J, with 10 bases between. The CDR3 covers 12 residues.

The rearrangement joins TRBV7-9 to TRBJ1-3; D unresolved. V shed 4 bases and J shed 1 base, with 8 bases lying between them. CDR1 and CDR2 from the germline V gene are SEHNR and FQNEAQ (reference sequence). The CDR3 length is 14 residues. In DNA, the CDR3 is TGTGCCAGCAGCTCGATCATATCTGGAAACACCATATATTTT. Translating it yields CASSSIISGNTIYF.

This clonotype was observed at least ten times. The V and J genes are TRBV28 and TRBJ2-7, with 8 bases that match TRBD1. This CDR3 is 12 amino acids long. After removal of 10 bases from V and 7 bases from J, the junction contained 9 bases not matched to a gene. Germline CDR1 is MDHEN and CDR2 is SYDVKM. CDR3 sequence (DNA): TGTGCCACCATCCAGGGGGCGCGGGAGCAGTACTTC. The encoded protein is CATIQGAREQYF.